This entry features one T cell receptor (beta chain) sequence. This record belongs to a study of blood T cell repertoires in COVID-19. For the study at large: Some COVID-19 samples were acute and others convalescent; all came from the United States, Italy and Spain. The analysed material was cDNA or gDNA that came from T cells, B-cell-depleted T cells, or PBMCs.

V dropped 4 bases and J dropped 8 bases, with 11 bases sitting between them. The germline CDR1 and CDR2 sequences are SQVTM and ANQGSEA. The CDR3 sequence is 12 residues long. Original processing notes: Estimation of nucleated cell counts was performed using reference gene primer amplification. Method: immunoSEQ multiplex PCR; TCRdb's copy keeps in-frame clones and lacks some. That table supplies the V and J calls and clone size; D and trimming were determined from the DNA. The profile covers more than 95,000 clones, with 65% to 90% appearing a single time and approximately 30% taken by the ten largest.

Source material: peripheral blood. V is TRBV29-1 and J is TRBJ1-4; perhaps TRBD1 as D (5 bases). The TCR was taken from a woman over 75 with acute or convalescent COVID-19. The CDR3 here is CSVARVGEKLFF. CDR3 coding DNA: TGCAGCGTTGCCAGGGTTGGAGAAAAACTGTTTTTT.